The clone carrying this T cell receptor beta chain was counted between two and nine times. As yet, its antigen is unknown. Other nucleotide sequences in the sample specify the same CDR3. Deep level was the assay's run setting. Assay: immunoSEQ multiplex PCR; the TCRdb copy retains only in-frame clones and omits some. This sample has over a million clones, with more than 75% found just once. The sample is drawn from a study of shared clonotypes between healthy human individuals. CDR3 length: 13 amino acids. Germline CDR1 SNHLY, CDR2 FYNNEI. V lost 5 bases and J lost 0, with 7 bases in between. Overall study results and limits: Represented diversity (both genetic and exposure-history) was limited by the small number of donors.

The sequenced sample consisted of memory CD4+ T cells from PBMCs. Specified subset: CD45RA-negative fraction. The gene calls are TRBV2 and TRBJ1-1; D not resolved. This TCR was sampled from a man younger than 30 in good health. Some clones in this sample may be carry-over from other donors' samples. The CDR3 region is CASSLTVNTEAFF. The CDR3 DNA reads TGTGCCAGCAGTTTGACCGTGAACACTGAAGCTTTCTTT. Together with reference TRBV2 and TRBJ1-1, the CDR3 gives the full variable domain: EPEVTQTPSHQVTQMGQEVILRCVPISNHLYFYWYRQILGQKVEFLVSFYNNEISEKSEIFDDQFSVERPDGSNFTLKIRSTKLEDSAMYFCASSLTVNTEAFFGQGTRLTVV.